Below, 15 T cell receptor beta chains from the same sample are listed, as sequenced in a study of T-cell reconstitution after alpha-beta-depleted transplantation in children. Unique molecular identifiers were incorporated into the prepared TCRbeta library. TCRdb redid the calling of the PCR reads with MiXCR, one entry per CDR3 protein. The sample comprises approximately 47,000 distinct CDR3 sequences, around 53% of which are singletons, and around two fifths rests with the top ten. The sequencing used peripheral blood, collected before TCRalphabeta/CD19-depleted stem cell transplant. The receptors shown here come from a boy in the first two years of life with SCID, due to receive a stem cell transplant.

J is TRBJ1-1 and V is TRBV5-1; 7 bases are a match to TRBD1. CDR3 length: 14 amino acids. Germline V gene lookup returns CDR1 SGHRS and CDR2 YFSETQ. The V gene end was trimmed by 4 bases and the J gene end by 3 bases; junction bases not matched to a gene: 6. The CDR3 region has the DNA TGCGCCAGCAGCCCGACAGGGCCCCACACTGAAGCTTTCTTT. Amino acid sequence: CASSPTGPHTEAFF. The full variable domain, in which reference TRBV5-1 and TRBJ1-1 provide the parts outside the CDR3, is KAGVTQTPRYLIKTRGQQVTLSCSPISGHRSVSWYQQTPGQGLQFLFEYFSETQRNKGNFPGRFSGRQFSNSRSEMNVSTLELGDSALYLCASSPTGPHTEAFFGQGTRLTVV.

Details on this clonotype: Because the CDR3 is missing its conserved closing phenylalanine or tryptophan, this is likely a read error. The rearrangement uses TRBV7-2 and TRBJ2-4; possibly TRBD2 for D (7 bases). CDR3 length: 16 amino acids. Germline V CDR1 and CDR2: SGHTA, FQGNSA. Trimming took 1 base from V and 1 from J, leaving 11 bases between them. The CDR3 reads CASSLEGGPAKNIQYL. The CDR3 bases are TGTGCCAGCAGCTTAGAGGGGGGGCCGGCCAAAAACATTCAGTACCTC.

The table lists this clonotype with many counts. The chain has TRBV20-1 and TRBJ1-2, with unresolved D. CDR3 size: 14 residues. The germline CDR1 and CDR2 sequences are DFQATT and SNEGSKA (reference sequence). The V end was cut by 0 bases, the J end by 10 bases, with 18 bases between. The CDR3 loop reads CSARDWSRPEDYTF. CDR3 sequence (DNA): TGCAGTGCTAGAGATTGGTCCAGGCCTGAAGACTACACCTTC.

There are many counts of this clonotype. The V call is TRBV29-1, the J call TRBJ2-7; maybe TRBD1 (5 bases). V lost 4 bases, J lost 0 bases, and 7 bases lay in between. Germline V gives CDR1 SQVTM, CDR2 ANQGSEA. This CDR3 is built from 12 residues. The CDR3 sequence: CSVGQSSYEQYF. The DNA of the CDR3 is TGCAGCGTTGGACAGAGCTCCTACGAGCAGTACTTC.

V gene TRBV20-1 combines with J gene TRBJ2-5, with 9 nucleotides matching TRBD2. J was trimmed by 4 bases and V by 3 bases; bases with no gene match: 9. The CDR3 has 15 amino acids. The germline gives CDR1 DFQATT, CDR2 SNEGSKA (reference sequence). The DNA for the CDR3 is TGCAGTGCTAGTGCTCTTGGCGGGGGGGCAGAGACCCAGTACTTC. Translating gives CSASALGGGAETQYF.

The V and J genes are TRBV27 and TRBJ2-1; TRBD1 might be the D (5 bases). V shed 8 bases and J shed 4 bases, with 18 bases lying between them. CDR1 and CDR2 from the germline V gene are MNHEY and SMNVEV (reference sequence). The CDR3 consists of 15 residues. The CDR3, as DNA: TGTGCCAGCGGATTGATACCTAGGGGTTACAATGAGCAGTTCTTC. This sequence encodes CASGLIPRGYNEQFF.

This clonotype has more than one count but fewer than ten. The chain is built from TRBV9 and TRBJ2-5; TRBD2 matches at 11 bases. Germline lookup yields CDR1 SGDLS and CDR2 YYNGEE. The CDR3 runs to 15 residues. V was pared by 3 bases and J by 2 bases, with 3 bases of the junction left unmatched. The CDR3 nucleotides are TGTGCCAGCAGCGAGGGACTAGCGGAGCAAGAGACCCAGTACTTC. Translated: CASSEGLAEQETQYF.

This clonotype was detected only once. The V and J genes are TRBV20-1 and TRBJ2-7; D might be TRBD1 (5 bases). Looked up from germline, CDR1 is DFQATT and CDR2 is SNEGSKA (reference sequence). The CDR3 sequence is 14 residues long. The ends were cut back, 5 bases at V and 6 bases at J, with 20 bases in the middle. This CDR3 reads CSAGPGAWDSEQYF. As DNA, the CDR3 is TGCAGTGCTGGGCCTGGGGCCTGGGATAGCGAGCAGTACTTC.

This clonotype was counted only a few times. This chain uses TRBV12-3 or TRBV12-4 with TRBJ2-7; a weak D match, TRBD1 (5 bases). The V gene lost 5 bases and the J gene lost 4 bases, with 12 bases spanning the gap. The CDR3 length is 13 residues. As DNA, the CDR3 is TGTGCCAGCAGTGACAGTTTAAGTTACGAGCAGTACTTC. Translation: CASSDSLSYEQYF.

This chain connects TRBV10-2 to TRBJ2-3; 7 bases map to TRBD1. Germline trimming cut 6 bases from V and 5 bases from J; bases unmatched to any gene: 5. Germline assignment: CDR1 WSHSY and CDR2 SAAADI. This CDR3 has 13 amino acids. For the CDR3, the DNA is TGCGCCAGCAGGCAGGGGGTAAGAGATACGCAGTATTTT. It codes for CASRQGVRDTQYF.

The rearrangement uses TRBV5-1 and TRBJ2-7; unclear D gene. Germline lookup yields CDR1 SGHRS and CDR2 YFSETQ. V lost 1 base to trimming and J lost 2 bases, with 7 bases between them. CDR3 length: 13 amino acids. Here the CDR3 reads CASSLTGPYEQYF. CDR3 nucleotide sequence: TGCGCCAGCAGCTTGACCGGCCCCTACGAGCAGTACTTC.

The chain combines TRBV7-9 with TRBJ1-4; the D gene is possibly TRBD1 (6 bases). The ends were cut back, 2 bases at V and 2 bases at J, with 9 bases in the middle. CDR3 size: 15 residues. In germline, CDR1 is SEHNR, CDR2 FQNEAQ (reference sequence). For the CDR3, the DNA is TGTGCCAGCAGCTTAATGAGGGGGACTAATGAAAAACTGTTTTTT. This translates into CASSLMRGTNEKLFF.

The chain employs TRBV7-9 and TRBJ1-3, with a possible D match to TRBD1 (6 bases). Per the germline V gene, CDR1 is SEHNR and CDR2 is FQNEAQ (reference sequence). The CDR3 covers 15 residues. Trimming took 2 bases from V and 0 from J, leaving 8 bases between them. The CDR3 loop reads CASSLRGDSGNTIYF. DNA for the CDR3: TGTGCCAGCAGCTTAAGGGGGGACTCTGGAAACACCATATATTTT.

The chain joins TRBV7-2 to TRBJ1-2, with unresolved D. This CDR3 is built from 15 residues. Germline CDR1 and CDR2: SGHTA and FQGNSA. The V end lost 4 bases, the J end lost 8 bases, and 20 bases lay between the germline ends. CDR3 protein: CASSSLLAVLGGYTF. The CDR3 nucleotides are TGTGCCAGCAGCTCGCTACTGGCAGTACTAGGGGGCTACACCTTC.

The J gene is TRBJ1-2, the V gene TRBV4-2; a possible D gene is TRBD1 (6 bases). V gave up 2 bases and J gave up 8 bases, with 12 bases separating them. Germline-derived CDR1 and CDR2 are LGHNA and YNFKEQ. This CDR3 is 13 amino acids long. DNA for the CDR3: TGTGCCAGCAGCCAATCCCCAGGGGAAGGCTACACCTTC. It translates to CASSQSPGEGYTF.